This T cell receptor beta chain was found in a study of CD8 T cells in Susac syndrome. TCR beta sequencing covered blood CD8+ and CD4+ T cells. Between the trimmed V and J ends, which lost 0 bases and 0 bases, there was a span of 15 bases. The germline V gene has CDR1 MGHRA and CDR2 YSYEKL. This CDR3 is built from 18 residues. An input of about 0.5 to 1 ug of RNA was subjected to reverse transcription using random hexamers. An immunoSEQ multiplex PCR generated amplified TCR beta CDR3 products spanning 54 Vbeta and 13 Jbeta. One entry per CDR3 protein results from TCRdb running MiXCR on the immunoSEQ multiplex PCR reads. Of some 400,000 distinct CDR3 sequences in the sample, 85% were seen once. Details on this clonotype: Its antigen remains unidentified.

Study outcomes and limitations: It was acknowledged in the study that the number of individuals who were included in its TCR sequencing and HLA analysis was relatively small.

What was sequenced was CD8+ T cells from PBMCs. The V and J genes are TRBV4-1 and TRBJ1-3, with D unclear. This sequence was found in a human donor with multiple sclerosis. CDR3 residues: CASSQDYEILYSGNTIYF. The DNA of the CDR3 is TGCGCCAGCAGCCAAGATTATGAAATACTTTACTCTGGAAACACCATATATTTT.